Sequencing of this TCR beta chain was carried out in a study of CXCR3-negative and CXCR3-positive naive CD8 T cells (dated by TCRdb to between 2019 and 2020). Some background on the complete study: In total, 130 million to 150 million TRB reads were obtained, or roughly 1.5 +/- 0.3 million reads per library. The diversity and physicochemical repertoire analyses included more than nine donors pooled from two independent experiments. For the TRBV-TRBJ cluster analysis, the naive subsets came from 5 donors, while the memory cells came from 3 donors.

Overall study results and their limits: TRBV-TRBJ usage was similar between naive CXCR3-negative and CXCR3-positive cells from the same donor, while memory cells showed distinct patterns. Because surface CD5, which is linked to self-reactivity in mice, was comparable between the naive subsets, TCR interaction strength was also inferred from the physicochemical properties of TRB CDR3s. Comparably high repertoire diversity was found in both naive subsets, whereas much lower repertoire diversity was found in memory CD8+ T cells. Freshly isolated PBMCs were used for most assays because CXCR3 expression went down partially after cryopreservation.

Each CD8+ T cell subset was flow-sorted in triplicate, and some 300,000 cells per subset were placed directly into RLT lysis buffer. Standard density gradient centrifugation was used to isolate peripheral blood mononuclear cells from buffy coats. An RNeasy Mini Kit was used to extract total RNA from the sorted cells. On this clonotype itself: It has no known antigen specificity.

Data came from a NextSeq 550. The Human TCR Profiling Kit (MiLaboratory) was used to prepare UMI-labeled 5' RACE TRB cDNA libraries. cDNA synthesis used the entire amount of extracted RNA, and PCR amplification then used the entire amount of cDNA produced. The libraries were made side by side, with each library going through the same number of PCR cycles. Turning to the authors' computational methods: MIGEC and MiXCR extracted about 53,000 +/- 10,000 unique UMI-labeled TRB cDNA molecules per library, requiring at least two reads per UMI. On average, each library contained 40,000 +/- 10,000 functional in-frame TRB CDR3 nucleotide clonotypes without stop codons. Diversity metrics, including normalized Shannon-Wiener and Chao1, were computed in VDJtools after downsampling to 5000 UMI-labeled TRB molecules per sample. VDJtools computed clonotype-size-weighted physicochemical properties of the central five CDR3 residues: interaction energy, strength, volume and Kidera factor 4. TCRdb reprocessed the reads into one record per CDR3 protein sequence, lacking DNA. The V and J calls were determined by TCRdb, not by the authors. The sample has 45,000 or so distinct CDR3 sequences on record. The ten largest account for approximately 12% of the sample.

CDR1 LGHNA and CDR2 YNFKEQ were looked up in the germline V gene. The CDR3 spans 14 residues, from the cysteine through the phenylalanine. A DNA sequence was not provided. Sequenced input: memory CD8+ T cells from blood. Reading the label with the study, this specimen's cell subset or site is: conventional CD8+ memory T cells (TMEM), sorted as controls. The clonotype originates from a human donor in good health. Some clones in this sample may be carry-over from other donors' samples. The chain uses TRBV4-2 and TRBJ2-7. The CDR3 amino acid sequence is: CASSPELARNEQYF.